The rows below give T cell receptor beta chains drawn from one sample of a study of Ad26.COV2.S vaccination and SARS-CoV-2 variants. The repertoire was sequenced with immunoSEQ multiplex PCR; TCRdb's copy has only in-frame clones and lacks some. This sample carries some 450,000 clones, roughly 91% of them seen once, and the ten largest clones take under 4.5%. The sample was peripheral blood, taken in a trial of Ad26.COV2.S vaccine versus placebo. Receptors originate from a person between 18 and 60 years old who received the Ad26.COV2.S COVID-19 vaccine or a placebo. Each CDR3 is given without its conserved first and last residue. D genes are given only for firm matches.

j_call	v_call	d_call	cdr3_aa
TRBJ2-1	TRBV9	TRBD2	ASSGRGSGRGNEQF
TRBJ1-6	TRBV3-1/TRBV3-2	TRBD1	ASSFQTGGYNSPLH
TRBJ2-7	TRBV6-5	.	ASIRGQGVSYEQY
TRBJ1-6	TRBV2	.	ASSGNVNSPLH
TRBJ2-5	TRBV18	.	ASSLPLTSQY
TRBJ2-3	TRBV2	TRBD1	ASRGPGTGTTDTQY
TRBJ1-4	TRBV28	.	ASSSLGANEKLF
TRBJ2-1	TRBV7-2	TRBD2	ASSLAPSGRTFEQF
TRBJ2-4	TRBV15	TRBD2	ATSRASGTSGDLAKNIQY
TRBJ2-7	TRBV7-9	.	ASSLLRRGTHEQY
TRBJ2-1	TRBV29-1	TRBD2	SVARTSGVNEQF
TRBJ2-5	TRBV11-2	.	ASSLVSAKETQY
TRBJ2-7	TRBV5-5	TRBD2	ASSSRDYSLYEQY
TRBJ2-7	TRBV15	.	ATSRDPLSWDYEQY
TRBJ2-5	TRBV7-9	.	ASSSWGSTPQETQY
TRBJ2-7	TRBV10-3	.	AISEGIEQY
TRBJ2-7	TRBV7-9	TRBD2	ASSFPSSGRTSYEQY
TRBJ2-1	TRBV30	.	AWSPVGNEQF
TRBJ1-1	TRBV29-1	.	SAARETEAF
TRBJ1-5	TRBV10-3	.	AISDLGLSNQPQH
TRBJ2-2	TRBV7-2	TRBD1	ASSTTGADTGELF
TRBJ2-5	TRBV5-1	TRBD1	ASSWDSQETQY
TRBJ1-2	TRBV9	TRBD1	ASSVDPTGGYGYT
TRBJ2-6	TRBV7-8	.	ASSLNRLWPQSHSGANVLT
TRBJ2-1	TRBV3-1/TRBV3-2	.	ASSQDRGIWNEQF
TRBJ2-7	TRBV2	.	ASSEALGRVYEQY
TRBJ2-5	TRBV24-1	TRBD2	ATSAGGRVLETQY
TRBJ1-6	TRBV3-1/TRBV3-2	TRBD1	ASSRTGGNNSPLH
TRBJ2-3	TRBV29-1	TRBD2	SVFLPTSGRTDTQY
TRBJ1-5	TRBV5-8	.	ASSRDRSNQPQH
TRBJ2-3	TRBV29-1	TRBD2	SVVGGRTSITDTQY
TRBJ2-5	TRBV7-6	TRBD1	ASSSGTGRETQY
TRBJ2-5	TRBV19	TRBD1	ASSRDREETQY
TRBJ2-1	TRBV7-3	.	ASSPAGGGANEQF
TRBJ2-3	TRBV5-1	.	ASSLLKSTDTQY
TRBJ1-4	TRBV28	TRBD1	ASSLLQGLGLF
TRBJ1-2	TRBV19	.	ASSTQGRAGGYT
TRBJ2-1	TRBV7-3	TRBD2	ASSLRGGSSYNEQF
TRBJ1-1	TRBV11-3	.	ASSFGTPESEAF
TRBJ2-3	TRBV12-3/TRBV12-4	.	ASRFTDTQY
TRBJ1-2	TRBV19	.	ASREAGRGYGYT
TRBJ1-5	TRBV19	.	ASSISGKNQPQH
TRBJ2-1	TRBV15	.	ATSSRHIGSYNEQF
TRBJ2-2	TRBV7-3	TRBD1	ASSVQGANTGELF
TRBJ1-5	TRBV30	TRBD1	AWRGQGVHQPQH
TRBJ2-1	TRBV7-8	TRBD2	ASSFSGSSNEQF
TRBJ2-7	TRBV29-1	.	SVVLTGLYEQY
TRBJ2-7	TRBV19	.	ASSIGLAPGEQY
TRBJ2-3	TRBV7-9	.	ASRTSTDTQY
TRBJ2-1	TRBV6-1	TRBD2	ASSEVAGGIGNEQF
TRBJ1-6	TRBV5-4	.	ASSLQGGNSPLH
TRBJ2-2	TRBV6-4	.	ASSAGTPTWNTGELF
TRBJ2-1	TRBV18	.	ASSPPGSRSYNEQF
TRBJ2-2	TRBV7-2	TRBD1	ASSLARWDRGTGELF
TRBJ1-2	TRBV6-5	TRBD1	ASSYGTADYGYT